This record covers a single T cell receptor (beta chain). Its target is unknown. The sample belongs to a study of T cells in narcolepsy. Study-level points and caveats: Autoreactive clonotypes reportedly recurred in blood of same and different patients, not controls.

Data came from immunoSEQ multiplex PCR; TCRdb stores just in-frame clones and leaves some out. The sample includes around 25,000 clones, around 85% of them seen just once. V was clipped by 0 bases and J by 7 bases, with 6 bases between them. The CDR3 is 12 residues long. Germline CDR1 and CDR2: KGHSY and FQNENV. V and J are TRBV16 and TRBJ1-2; D ambiguous. The clonotype was recovered from a human donor with narcolepsy. Sequenced input: CD45RA- memory CD4+ T cells from PBMCs. The CDR3 DNA reads as TGTGCCAGCAGCCAATCCAGGACTGGCTACACCTTC. This translates into CASSQSRTGYTF. Drawing the rest from reference TRBV16 and TRBJ1-2, the complete variable domain is GEEVAQTPKHLVRGEGQKAKLYCAPIKGHSYVFWYQQVLKNEFKFLISFQNENVFDETGMPKERFSAKCLPNSPCSLEIQATKLEDSAVYFCASSQSRTGYTFGSGTRLTVV.